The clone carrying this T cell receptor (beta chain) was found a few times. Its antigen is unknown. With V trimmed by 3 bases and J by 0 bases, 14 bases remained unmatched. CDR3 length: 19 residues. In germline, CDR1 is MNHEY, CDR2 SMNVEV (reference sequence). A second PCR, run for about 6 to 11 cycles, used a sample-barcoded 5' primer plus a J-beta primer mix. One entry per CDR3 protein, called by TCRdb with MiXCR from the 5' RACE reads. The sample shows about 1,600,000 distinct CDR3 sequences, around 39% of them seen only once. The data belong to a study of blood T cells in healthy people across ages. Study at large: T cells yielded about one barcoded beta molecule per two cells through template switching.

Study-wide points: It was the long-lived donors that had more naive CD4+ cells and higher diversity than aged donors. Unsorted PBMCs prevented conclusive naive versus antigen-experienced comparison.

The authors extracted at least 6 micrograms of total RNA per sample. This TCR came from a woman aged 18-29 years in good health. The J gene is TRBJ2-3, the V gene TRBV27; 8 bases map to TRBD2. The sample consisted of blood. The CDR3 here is CASSFSPSIAGPSTDTQYF. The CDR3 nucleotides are TGTGCCAGCAGTTTCTCTCCCTCAATAGCGGGACCTAGCACAGATACGCAGTATTTT.